The subject of this entry is one T cell receptor (beta chain). This study enrolled people aged about 18 to 100 from 20 to 25 US geographic areas. Allocation to cohorts depended on clinical history reported by the participants. Source study methods: Cell counts per sample came from amplifying reference gene primers. Some clones are missing from TCRdb's copy, which holds only in-frame ones; the method was immunoSEQ multiplex PCR. V and J calls and clone size are given by that table; D and trimming were obtained from the DNA. The data show hundreds of thousands of clones, approximately 92% seen once. These data are taken from a study of blood T cell repertoires in COVID-19. The CDR3 sequence is 16 residues long. CDR1 SNHLY and CDR2 FYNNEI come from the germline V gene. With 6 bases removed from V and 6 bases from J, the gap between germline ends came to 22 bases.

The source material was PBMCs or T cells enriched from blood (not recorded which). This receptor was identified in a man aged 30 to 45 who had recovered from COVID-19. This rearrangement joins TRBV2 to TRBJ2-3; weak D call: TRBD2 (5 bases). DNA for the CDR3: TGTGCCAGCAGGATCGACGCGGGCCGGGGTGCCGATACGCAGTATTTT. It encodes CASRIDAGRGADTQYF. The entire variable domain, with the rest obtained from reference TRBV2 and TRBJ2-3, is as follows: EPEVTQTPSHQVTQMGQEVILRCVPISNHLYFYWYRQILGQKVEFLVSFYNNEISEKSEIFDDQFSVERPDGSNFTLKIRSTKLEDSAMYFCASRIDAGRGADTQYFGPGTRLTVL.